These 4 T cell receptor beta chains share one sample of origin, sequenced in a study of T cell changes during pregnancy in multiple sclerosis. The method was immunoSEQ multiplex PCR; TCRdb's version includes in-frame clones alone and lacks a portion of them. In the table there are 70,000 to 95,000 clones, about 93% of which are singletons. This specimen was peripheral blood, taken in the first trimester of pregnancy. Source of these receptors: a female donor with multiple sclerosis, enrolled in a pregnancy study.

The rearrangement joins TRBV5-4 to TRBJ2-3; 11 positions agree with TRBD2. Germline V gives CDR1 SGHNT, CDR2 YYREEE (reference sequence). The CDR3 is 15 residues long. V lost 5 bases, J lost 2 bases, and 4 bases stayed unmatched. CDR3 nucleotide sequence: TGTGCCAGCAGGCTAGCGGGGGGCCCCACAGATACGCAGTATTTT. Encoded protein: CASRLAGGPTDTQYF.

This clone was detected only a few times. Other DNA sequences from this sample encode an identical CDR3 as well. DNA for the CDR3: TGTGCCAGCAGCTTGGGACAGGCTAGCAATCAGCCCCAGCATTTT. Its protein product is CASSLGQASNQPQHF. The chain couples TRBV5-6 to TRBJ1-5; D may be TRBD1 (6 bases). Deletions cut 0 bases from V and 0 bases from J, with 7 bases between. This CDR3 is built from 15 residues. CDR1 is SGHDT and CDR2 is YYEEEE in the germline V gene.

Points on this clone: The identical CDR3 is also encoded by other nucleotide sequences in the sample. This chain links TRBV27 with TRBJ2-1, with unresolved D. The length of the CDR3 is 12 residues. Germline CDR1 reads MNHEY; CDR2 reads SMNVEV (reference sequence). V was shortened by 3 bases and J by 3 bases, with 3 bases between the two germline ends. The CDR3 bases are TGTGCCAGCAGTTTCGGCTACAATGAGCAGTTCTTC. Its protein product is CASSFGYNEQFF.

This sequence joins TRBV11-2 and TRBJ1-6, with TRBD1 as a possible D gene (6 bases). This CDR3 region has 15 residues. Trimming took off 3 bases at V and 1 base at J, with 7 bases between the two ends. The germline V gene has CDR1 SGHAT and CDR2 FQNNGV. CDR3 residues: CASSFGQSYNSPLHF. Here the CDR3 DNA reads TGTGCCAGCAGCTTCGGACAGTCCTATAATTCACCCCTCCACTTT.